Below, one TCR beta chain is given with its context. This sample was included in a study of identifying expanded T cells in peripheral blood. Trimming pared 6 bases from V and 2 bases from J, leaving 12 bases between. Germline CDR1 reads SNHLY; CDR2 reads FYNNEI. The CDR3 is 14 amino acids. Assay used: immunoSEQ multiplex PCR; TCRdb lists only in-frame clones, some missing. Among some 93,000 clones listed, roughly 90% were seen once. The rearrangement joins TRBV2 to TRBJ2-3; D is perhaps TRBD2 (7 bases). The sequence derives from a person aged 18-70 years in good health. The specimen sequenced was blood. The CDR3 reads CASSERGATDTQYF. CDR3 nucleotide sequence: TGTGCCAGCAGCGAACGGGGGGCCACAGATACGCAGTATTTT.